Following are 10 T cell receptor beta chains from one sample sequenced in a study of CD8 T cells in Susac syndrome. An amount of RNA that ranged from roughly 0.5 to 1 ug was reverse transcribed with random hexamers. From the immunoSEQ multiplex PCR reads, TCRdb called clonotypes with MiXCR, one entry per CDR3 protein. Counted here are some 160,000 distinct CDR3 sequences, under 95% occurring once; the ten biggest clones make up approximately 0.075%. The sample consisted of CD4+ T cells from PBMCs. The receptor source for this set is a human donor in good health.

The chain couples TRBV28 to TRBJ2-7, with 10 bases that match TRBD1. The junction had 14 bases not matched to a gene; V was cut back by 6 bases and J by 6 bases. The CDR3 contains 16 residues. Germline V gene lookup returns CDR1 MDHEN and CDR2 SYDVKM. CDR3 sequence (DNA): TGTGCCAGCAGCAAAGGCGGGACAGGGGCCCCCAGCGAGCAGTACTTC. It specifies CASSKGGTGAPSEQYF.

The chain couples TRBV28 to TRBJ2-1; D remains unclear. The V gene lost 6 bases and the J gene lost 3 bases, with 6 bases spanning the gap. Germline lookup yields CDR1 MDHEN and CDR2 SYDVKM. CDR3 length: 12 amino acids. The CDR3 region is CASRLSYNEQFF. The CDR3 DNA is TGTGCCAGCAGGCTCAGCTACAATGAGCAGTTCTTC.

The genes are TRBV2 and TRBJ2-3, with D possibly matching TRBD1 (5 bases). This CDR3 has 13 amino acids. Germline loops: CDR1 SNHLY, CDR2 FYNNEI. Trimming shortened V by 6 bases and J by 0 bases, and 7 bases separated the two germline ends. The CDR3 spells CASRRQSTDTQYF. In nucleotides, the CDR3 is TGTGCCAGCAGAAGACAGAGCACAGATACGCAGTATTTT.

The chain uses TRBV2 and TRBJ2-7, with a weak D call TRBD2 (6 bases). There are 14 residues in the CDR3. Per germline, CDR1 SNHLY and CDR2 FYNNEI. Trimming took off 4 bases at V and 2 bases at J, with 12 bases between the two ends. CDR3 bases: TGTGCCAGCAGTGCGCGGGGAGCTACCTACGAGCAGTACTTC. Translated: CASSARGATYEQYF. The variable domain in full, with the rest retrieved from reference TRBV2 and TRBJ2-7, is EPEVTQTPSHQVTQMGQEVILRCVPISNHLYFYWYRQILGQKVEFLVSFYNNEISEKSEIFDDQFSVERPDGSNFTLKIRSTKLEDSAMYFCASSARGATYEQYFGPGTRLTVT.

The chain combines TRBV10-3 with TRBJ1-1; D not certain. Trimming removed 7 bases at V and 0 bases at J, with 9 bases between. In germline, CDR1 is ENHRY, CDR2 SYGVKD. CDR3 length equals 13 residues. The CDR3 spells CAIMRSLNTEAFF. CDR3 in DNA: TGTGCCATCATGCGGAGCCTGAACACTGAAGCTTTCTTT.

This chain joins TRBV20-1 and TRBJ1-1; 10 nucleotides agree with TRBD1. The CDR3 length is 15 residues. V dropped 3 bases and J dropped 0; count of bases not matched to a gene: 4. Germline values: CDR1 DFQATT, CDR2 SNEGSKA (reference sequence). CDR3 in amino acids: CSARETGGVNTEAFF. The CDR3 bases are TGCAGTGCTAGGGAGACAGGGGGCGTGAACACTGAAGCTTTCTTT.

The chain employs TRBV2 and TRBJ1-6; no reliable D call. CDR1 and CDR2 from the germline V gene are SNHLY and FYNNEI. The CDR3 consists of 11 residues. Trimming took off 7 bases at V and 10 bases at J, with 8 bases between the two ends. As DNA, the CDR3 is TGTGCCAGCACCCAAAAGTCACCCCTCCACTTT. This sequence encodes CASTQKSPLHF.

The chain has TRBV6-5 and TRBJ1-6; TRBD1 matches 7 bases. Germline V CDR1 and CDR2: MNHEY, SVGAGI. The trim removed 0 bases at V and 7 bases at J, leaving 6 bases unmatched. The CDR3 contains 16 residues. CDR3 sequence reads: CASSYSGQPRNSPLHF. For the CDR3, the DNA is TGTGCCAGCAGTTACTCGGGACAGCCGAGAAATTCACCCCTCCACTTT.

V and J are TRBV20-1 and TRBJ1-2; no firm D call. The germline gives CDR1 DFQATT, CDR2 SNEGSKA (reference sequence). V lost 7 bases and J lost 4, with 13 bases in between. The CDR3 sequence is 12 residues long. The CDR3 sequence is CSGPAAAYGYTF. The CDR3 DNA is TGCAGTGGCCCTGCGGCAGCCTATGGCTACACCTTC.

The V gene is TRBV20-1, the J gene TRBJ2-7, with 9 bases identical to TRBD2. CDR3 size: 14 residues. Germline values: CDR1 DFQATT, CDR2 SNEGSKA (reference sequence). The trim removed 3 bases at V and 3 bases at J, leaving 6 bases unmatched. DNA for the CDR3: TGCAGTGCTAGGATCGGGACTAGCTACTACGAGCAGTACTTC. Its translation is CSARIGTSYYEQYF.